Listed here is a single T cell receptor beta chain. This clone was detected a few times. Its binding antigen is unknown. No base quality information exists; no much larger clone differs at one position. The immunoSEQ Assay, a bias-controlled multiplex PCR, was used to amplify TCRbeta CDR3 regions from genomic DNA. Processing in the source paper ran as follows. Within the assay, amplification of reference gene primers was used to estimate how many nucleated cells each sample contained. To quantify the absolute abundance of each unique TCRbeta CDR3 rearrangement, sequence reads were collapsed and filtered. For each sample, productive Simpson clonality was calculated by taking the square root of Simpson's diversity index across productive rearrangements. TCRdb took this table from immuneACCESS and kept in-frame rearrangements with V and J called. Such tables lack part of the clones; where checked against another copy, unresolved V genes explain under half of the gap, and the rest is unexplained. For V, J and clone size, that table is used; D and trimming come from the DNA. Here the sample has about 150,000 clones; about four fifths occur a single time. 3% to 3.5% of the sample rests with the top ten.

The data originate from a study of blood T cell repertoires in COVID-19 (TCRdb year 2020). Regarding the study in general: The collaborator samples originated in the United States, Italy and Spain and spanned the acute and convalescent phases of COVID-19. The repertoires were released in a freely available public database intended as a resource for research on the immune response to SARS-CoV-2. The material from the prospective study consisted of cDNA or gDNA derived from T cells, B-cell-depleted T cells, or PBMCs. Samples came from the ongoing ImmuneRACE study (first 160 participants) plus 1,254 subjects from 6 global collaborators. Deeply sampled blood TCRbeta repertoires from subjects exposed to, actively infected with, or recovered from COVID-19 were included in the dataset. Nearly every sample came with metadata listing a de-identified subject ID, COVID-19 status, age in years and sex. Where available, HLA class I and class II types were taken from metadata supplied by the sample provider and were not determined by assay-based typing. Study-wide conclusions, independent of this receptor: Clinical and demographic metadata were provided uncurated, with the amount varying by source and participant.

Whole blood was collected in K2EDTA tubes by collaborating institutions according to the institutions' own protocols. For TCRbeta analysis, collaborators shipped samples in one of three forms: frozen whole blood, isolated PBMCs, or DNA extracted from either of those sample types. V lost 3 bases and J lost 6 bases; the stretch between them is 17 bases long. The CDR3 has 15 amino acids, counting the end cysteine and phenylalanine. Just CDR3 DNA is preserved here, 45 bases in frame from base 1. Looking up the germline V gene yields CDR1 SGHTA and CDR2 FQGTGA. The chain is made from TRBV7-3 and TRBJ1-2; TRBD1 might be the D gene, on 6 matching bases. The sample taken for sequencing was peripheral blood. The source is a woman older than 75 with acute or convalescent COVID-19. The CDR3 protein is CASSLSPDRLHGYTF. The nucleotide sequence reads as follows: TGTGCCAGCAGCTTGAGTCCCGACAGGCTCCATGGCTACACCTTC. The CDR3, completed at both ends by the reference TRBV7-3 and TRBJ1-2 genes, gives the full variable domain GAGVSQTPSNKVTEKGKYVELRCDPISGHTALYWYRQSLGQGPEFLIYFQGTGAADDSGLPNDRFFAVRPEGSVSTLKIQRTERGDSAVYLCASSLSPDRLHGYTFGSGTRLTVV.